This T cell receptor beta chain came from a study of T cell responses to AZD1222 COVID-19 vaccine. V was clipped by 0 bases and J by 9 bases, with 12 bases between them. The germline gives CDR1 ENHRY, CDR2 SYGVKD. CDR3 length: 14 amino acids. Data came from immunoSEQ multiplex PCR; TCRdb stores just in-frame clones and leaves some out. The sample yields about 140,000 clones, roughly 90% seen once. Notes on this clone: Its specificity is unknown.

Doses given second, at about 4 or about 12 weeks, were pooled. Study conclusions and caveats: Reports indicate that nearly half of spike-specific TCRs are directed at unmutated variant regions.

The material sequenced was peripheral blood, taken 28 days after the second AZD1222 dose. The receptor was derived from an adult who received the AZD1222 COVID-19 vaccine. The chain is built from TRBV10-3 and TRBJ2-1, with a weak D call TRBD2 (5 bases). In DNA form, the CDR3 reads TGTGCCATCAGTGAGTCAGCCCGGGATTTTGAGCAGTTCTTC. It encodes CAISESARDFEQFF.